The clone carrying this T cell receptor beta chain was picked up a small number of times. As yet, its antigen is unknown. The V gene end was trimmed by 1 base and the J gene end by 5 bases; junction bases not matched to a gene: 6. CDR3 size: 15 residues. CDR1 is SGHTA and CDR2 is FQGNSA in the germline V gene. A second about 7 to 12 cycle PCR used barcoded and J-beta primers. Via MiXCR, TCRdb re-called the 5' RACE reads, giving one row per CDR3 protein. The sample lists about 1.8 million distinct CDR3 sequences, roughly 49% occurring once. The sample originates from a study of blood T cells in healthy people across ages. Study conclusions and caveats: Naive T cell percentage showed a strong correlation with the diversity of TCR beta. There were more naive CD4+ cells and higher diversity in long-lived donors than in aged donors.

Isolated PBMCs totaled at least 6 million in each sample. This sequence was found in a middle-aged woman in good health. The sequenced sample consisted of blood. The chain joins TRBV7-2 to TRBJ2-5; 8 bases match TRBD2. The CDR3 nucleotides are TGTGCCAGCAGCTTAGTACGGGGGGGCGTTGAGACCCAGTACTTC. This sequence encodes CASSLVRGGVETQYF.